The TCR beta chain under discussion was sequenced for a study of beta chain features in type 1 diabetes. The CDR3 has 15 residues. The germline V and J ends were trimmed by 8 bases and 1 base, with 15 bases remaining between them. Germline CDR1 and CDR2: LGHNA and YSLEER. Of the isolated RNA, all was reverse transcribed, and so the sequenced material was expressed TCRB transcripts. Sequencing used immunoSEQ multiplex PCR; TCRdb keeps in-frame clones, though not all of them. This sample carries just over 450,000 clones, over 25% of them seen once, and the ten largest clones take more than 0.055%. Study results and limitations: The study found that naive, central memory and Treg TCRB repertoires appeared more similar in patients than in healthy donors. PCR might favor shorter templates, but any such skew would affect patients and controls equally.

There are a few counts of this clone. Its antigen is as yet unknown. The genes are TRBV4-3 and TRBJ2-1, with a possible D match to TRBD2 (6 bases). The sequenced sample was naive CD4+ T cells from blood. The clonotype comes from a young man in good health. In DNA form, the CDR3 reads TGCGCCAGCGGTACAGCGGGCCAATCCTACAATGAGCAGTTCTTC. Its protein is CASGTAGQSYNEQFF.